The 26 T cell receptor beta chains below all came from one sample that was sequenced in a study of blood T cell repertoires in COVID-19. The protocol was immunoSEQ multiplex PCR, while the TCRdb copy is restricted to in-frame clones and leaves out a portion. The sample includes some 170,000 clones, about three quarters of them seen just once. The specimen sequenced was peripheral blood. The source of these receptors is a man between 60 and 70 years old with acute or convalescent COVID-19.

The chain combines TRBV7-2 with TRBJ1-1; possible D gene TRBD1, 5 bases. V dropped 5 bases and J dropped 1 base, with 8 bases sitting between them. CDR1 SGHTA and CDR2 FQGNSA come from the germline V gene. The CDR3 covers 13 residues. Here the CDR3 reads CASSLGQNTEAFF. The CDR3 DNA follows: TGTGCCAGCAGCCTCGGACAGAACACTGAAGCTTTCTTT. The whole variable domain, remainder taken from reference TRBV7-2 and TRBJ1-1, is GAGVSQSPSNKVTEKGKDVELRCDPISGHTALYWYRQSLGQGLEFLIYFQGNSAPDKSGLPSDRFSAERTGGSVSTLTIQRTQQEDSAVYLCASSLGQNTEAFFGQGTRLTVV.

The chain couples TRBV18 to TRBJ1-2; 10 bases are shared with TRBD1. In germline, CDR1 is KGHSH, CDR2 LQKENI. The CDR3 consists of 15 residues. With V trimmed by 6 bases and J by 5 bases, 9 bases remained unmatched. DNA of the CDR3: TGTGCCAGCTCGCTGGGGACAGGGGAACGATATGGCTACACCTTC. Protein sequence: CASSLGTGERYGYTF.

The V call is TRBV6-6, the J call TRBJ2-7; 8 bases agree with TRBD1. Per germline, CDR1 MNHNY and CDR2 SVGAGI (reference sequence). Germline trimming cut 2 bases from V and 8 bases from J; bases unmatched to any gene: 8. The CDR3 is made up of 14 amino acids. DNA of the CDR3: TGTGCCAGCAGTTACCCCGGACAGGGAGTCAAGCAGTACTTC. Translating gives CASSYPGQGVKQYF.

CDR3 sequence reads: CASSQDFDRVYGYTF. The CDR3 DNA sequence: TGTGCCAGCAGCCAAGATTTCGACAGGGTCTATGGCTACACCTTC. The chain has TRBV3-1 (or the pseudogene TRBV3-2) and TRBJ1-2, with 7 bases that match TRBD1. The CDR3 length is 15 residues. V trimming: 0 bases; J trimming: 4 bases; junction bases outside the gene matches: 5. CDR1 LGHDT and CDR2 YNNKEL come from the germline V gene (reference sequence).

The CDR3 region has the DNA TGCGCCAGCAGCCAATATATTCTCGAACAGGGAGATGGCTACACCTTC. Its translation is CASSQYILEQGDGYTF. V gene TRBV4-3 combines with J gene TRBJ1-2, with D perhaps matching TRBD1 (6 bases). Germline CDR1 and CDR2: LGHNA and YSLEER. Trimming cost V 2 bases and J 6 bases, with 19 bases left between them. The CDR3 is 16 residues long.

The J gene is TRBJ2-2, the V gene TRBV24-1; 12 bases are shared with TRBD2. CDR3 length equals 17 residues. CDR1 and CDR2 (germline): KGHDR, SFDVKD. The V gene end was trimmed by 4 bases and the J gene end by 6 bases; junction bases not matched to a gene: 8. The CDR3 DNA reads TGTGCCACCAGTGACCGACCTAGCGGGGGGGCCCCCGGGGAGCTGTTTTTT. This translates into CATSDRPSGGAPGELFF.

J is TRBJ2-1 and V is TRBV10-1; D not certain. Trimming pared 1 base from V and 3 bases from J, leaving 4 bases between. Germline values: CDR1 WNHNN, CDR2 SYGVQD (reference sequence). The CDR3 extends over 13 amino acids. In nucleotides, the CDR3 is TGCGCCAGCAGTGAGTACAGCTACAATGAGCAGTTCTTC. It yields the protein CASSEYSYNEQFF.

The chain joins TRBV7-8 to TRBJ1-5; 10 nucleotides align to TRBD1. Germline V lookup: CDR1 SGHVS, CDR2 FQNEAQ. The CDR3 is 15 residues long. V lost 5 bases to trimming and J lost 9 bases; unmatched junction nucleotides: 10. The CDR3 bases are TGTGCCAGCAGCCCACTCGGGACAGGGGATGGGCCCCAGCATTTT. Protein sequence: CASSPLGTGDGPQHF.

CDR3 coding DNA: TGTGCCAGCATAGGGCAGGGAACAACTAATGAAAAACTGTTTTTT. It is translated as CASIGQGTTNEKLFF. The chain employs TRBV2 and TRBJ1-4, with D tentatively TRBD1 (5 bases). The V end was cut by 7 bases, the J end by 0 bases, with 12 bases between. CDR3 length equals 15 residues. Germline V CDR1 and CDR2: SNHLY, FYNNEI. Looking up the rest from reference TRBV2 and TRBJ1-4 gives the full variable domain: EPEVTQTPSHQVTQMGQEVILRCVPISNHLYFYWYRQILGQKVEFLVSFYNNEISEKSEIFDDQFSVERPDGSNFTLKIRSTKLEDSAMYFCASIGQGTTNEKLFFGSGTQLSVL.

The chain recombines TRBV19 with TRBJ2-7, with 8 bases fitting TRBD1. The CDR3 has 15 residues. Germline V gene sequence: CDR1 LNHDA, CDR2 SQIVND (reference sequence). Germline trimming cut 4 bases from V and 2 bases from J; bases unmatched to any gene: 7. The CDR3 region has the DNA TGTGCCAGTAGTACCCGACAGGGGTCTACCTACGAGCAGTACTTC. Translated: CASSTRQGSTYEQYF.

The chain has TRBV7-8 and TRBJ1-4, with TRBD1 matching over 7 bases. This CDR3 is built from 16 residues. Unmatched junction bases numbered 14, after V lost 5 bases and J lost 8 bases. From germline, CDR1 is SGHVS and CDR2 FQNEAQ. CDR3 bases: TGTGCCAGCAGCGCAGCCAACAGGGGATCAGGGGAAAAACTGTTTTTT. It is translated as CASSAANRGSGEKLFF.

The chain employs TRBV29-1 and TRBJ2-1, with unresolved D. V lost 4 bases and J 7 bases, leaving 11 bases between the germline ends. This CDR3 has 12 residues. CDR1 is SQVTM, CDR2 ANQGSEA, per germline. CDR3 DNA sequence: TGCAGCGTTGCTAAACTCGCGAATGAGCAGTTCTTC. Protein: CSVAKLANEQFF.

Only a few counts were recorded for this clone. CDR3 coding DNA: TGTGCCAGCAGCTTAGGGGGACTAGCGGACACAGATACGCAGTATTTT. This gives the protein CASSLGGLADTDTQYF. J is TRBJ2-3 and V is TRBV13; TRBD2 matches 11 bases. The CDR3 is 16 residues long. Germline V gene lookup returns CDR1 PRHDT and CDR2 FYEKMQ (reference sequence). After removal of 0 bases from V and 2 bases from J, the junction contained 1 base not matched to a gene.

This chain uses TRBV6-5 with TRBJ2-7, with 13 bases matching TRBD2. V lost 4 bases to trimming and J lost 8 bases; unmatched junction nucleotides: 8. Germline lookup yields CDR1 MNHEY and CDR2 SVGAGI. The CDR3 runs 15 residues. This CDR3 reads CASSSRTSGGSKQYF. CDR3 nucleotides: TGTGCCAGCAGTTCCAGGACTAGCGGGGGTTCTAAGCAGTACTTC.

The genes are TRBV2 and TRBJ1-2, with D uncertain. The CDR3 spans 14 residues. Trimming removed 5 bases from V and 2 bases from J, with 12 bases in between. Germline V gene sequence: CDR1 SNHLY, CDR2 FYNNEI. Written as DNA, the CDR3 is TGTGCCAGCAGTCCAAACGGGGAAAACTATGGCTACACCTTC. This codes for CASSPNGENYGYTF. The variable domain in full, with the rest retrieved from reference TRBV2 and TRBJ1-2, is EPEVTQTPSHQVTQMGQEVILRCVPISNHLYFYWYRQILGQKVEFLVSFYNNEISEKSEIFDDQFSVERPDGSNFTLKIRSTKLEDSAMYFCASSPNGENYGYTFGSGTRLTVV.

This sequence joins TRBV5-1 and TRBJ2-4, with D possibly TRBD1 on 5 matching bases. The CDR3 sequence is 12 residues long. Germline values: CDR1 SGHRS, CDR2 YFSETQ. V was cut by 1 base and J by 6 bases, with 5 bases left in between. The CDR3 reads CASSLQGNIQYF. CDR3 sequence (DNA): TGCGCCAGCAGCTTGCAGGGAAACATTCAGTACTTC. Full variable domain (outside the CDR3, taken from reference TRBV5-1 and TRBJ2-4): KAGVTQTPRYLIKTRGQQVTLSCSPISGHRSVSWYQQTPGQGLQFLFEYFSETQRNKGNFPGRFSGRQFSNSRSEMNVSTLELGDSALYLCASSLQGNIQYFGAGTRLSVL.

DNA for the CDR3: TGTGCCAGCATCCAAGGAGGGCAGGGGGTCCCCGGGTATGGCTACACCTTC. This sequence encodes CASIQGGQGVPGYGYTF. The chain has TRBV2 and TRBJ1-2; TRBD1 matches 7 bases. V lost 7 bases and J lost 5; bases outside the gene matches: 19. Germline values: CDR1 SNHLY, CDR2 FYNNEI. This CDR3 contains 17 residues.

The chain is built from TRBV5-1 and TRBJ1-5, with 7 positions matching TRBD1. The CDR3 totals 16 residues. V dropped 0 bases and J dropped 2; count of bases not matched to a gene: 5. Germline V gene data show CDR1 as SGHRS and CDR2 as YFSETQ. The CDR3 region is CASSLDGDSRNQPQHF. The CDR3 nucleotides are TGCGCCAGCAGCTTGGATGGGGACAGCCGCAATCAGCCCCAGCATTTT.

The chain has TRBV7-8 and TRBJ2-7, with a weak D call TRBD1 (7 bases). The V end was cut by 5 bases, the J end by 4 bases, with 12 bases between. Germline values: CDR1 SGHVS, CDR2 FQNEAQ. The CDR3 is 13 amino acids. CDR3 protein: CASSPGGFYEQYF. In nucleotides, the CDR3 is TGTGCCAGCAGCCCAGGGGGGTTTTACGAGCAGTACTTC.

The chain is built from TRBV29-1 and TRBJ2-5, with a possible D match to TRBD1 (6 bases). Between the trimmed V and J ends, which lost 2 bases and 5 bases, there was a span of 12 bases. The CDR3 consists of 13 residues. Germline values: CDR1 SQVTM, CDR2 ANQGSEA. CDR3 loop: CSVEIARGETQYF. In DNA, the CDR3 is TGCAGCGTTGAAATAGCGAGGGGGGAGACCCAGTACTTC.

V usage is TRBV13 and J usage is TRBJ1-1; the D is unclear. V was trimmed by 2 bases and J by 1 base, leaving 2 bases between them. This CDR3 contains 12 residues. CDR1 and CDR2 (germline): PRHDT, FYEKMQ (reference sequence). CDR3 sequence: CASSLRNTEAFF. For the CDR3, the DNA is TGTGCCAGCAGCTTACGGAACACTGAAGCTTTCTTT.

The chain links TRBV6-4 to TRBJ1-3; 9 nucleotides line up with TRBD1. With 0 bases clipped from V and 2 bases from J, the junction kept 8 bases outside the gene matches. The germline V gene encodes CDR1 MRHNA and CDR2 SNTAGT. This CDR3 has 18 residues. CDR3: CASSDSLGQGSPGNTIYF. The CDR3 DNA reads as TGTGCCAGCAGTGACTCCCTCGGACAGGGGAGCCCTGGAAACACCATATATTTT.

V and J are TRBV2 and TRBJ2-7, with 7 nucleotides matching TRBD1. The CDR3 spans 14 residues. The germline CDR1 and CDR2 sequences are SNHLY and FYNNEI. Losses at the gene ends were 8 bases for V and 2 bases for J; bases not matched to a gene: 9. CDR3 DNA: TGTGCCAGCGCTAAGACAGGGCTACCCTACGAGCAGTACTTC. This codes for CASAKTGLPYEQYF.

The genes are TRBV5-6 and TRBJ1-5, with a tentative D call TRBD1 (5 bases). The V gene's germline CDR1 is SGHDT and CDR2 YYEEEE. The length of the CDR3 is 16 residues. With 0 bases removed from V and 2 bases from J, the gap between germline ends came to 12 bases. CDR3 DNA: TGTGCCAGCAGCTTGGAGGGGCCGGATGGCAATCAGCCCCAGCATTTT. Protein product: CASSLEGPDGNQPQHF.

The table lists this clone with a few counts. Distinct nucleotide sequences in the sample also encode this CDR3. V gene TRBV5-1 combines with J gene TRBJ1-1; 7 nucleotides line up with TRBD1. There are 15 residues in the CDR3. The V and J ends lost 2 bases and 1 base, in that order; junction bases with no gene match: 5. Per the germline V gene, CDR1 is SGHRS and CDR2 is YFSETQ. The DNA of the CDR3 is TGCGCCAGCAGCTTAAGACAGGGAGGGAACACTGAAGCTTTCTTT. Translating it yields CASSLRQGGNTEAFF.

The chain is built from TRBV6-6 and TRBJ1-2; no reliable D call. The V gene lost 2 bases and the J gene lost 6 bases, with 10 bases spanning the gap. The CDR3 totals 13 residues. The germline gives CDR1 MNHNY, CDR2 SVGAGI (reference sequence). CDR3 sequence: CASSYPLRDGYTF. CDR3 DNA sequence: TGTGCCAGCAGTTACCCTCTGAGGGATGGCTACACCTTC.